The rows below give T cell receptor beta chains drawn from one sample of a study of T-cell memory formation after mild COVID-19. A single record per CDR3 protein comes from TCRdb applying MiXCR to the 5' RACE reads. The data hold nearly 110,000 distinct CDR3 sequences, with more than 15% observed a single time. The specimen was PBMCs or a T cell subset sorted from them (not recorded which). These TCRs come from an adult woman who had mild COVID-19 (a few samples of this study predate the infection). Cell type and time point are not known. Both conserved end residues are part of each CDR3. Each record gives: clone size, V gene, CDR3 protein. The listing skips clone size in some rows; elsewhere it reads once, few, many or a size class.

- TRBV6-2/TRBV6-3 CASSYSSPRGTDTQYF
few TRBV11-2 CASSFPGKGLEQYF
- TRBV12-3/TRBV12-4 CASSFLLAGREQFF
- TRBV24-1 CATSDFSGFNEQFF
few TRBV29-1 CSDRDPGYTF
- TRBV7-9 CASSQEGSTNQPQHF
few TRBV10-3 CAISEGEGQETQYF
- TRBV29-1 CSVDGQGDIDTQYF
few TRBV6-5 CASSYLTGGDTEAFF
few TRBV4-1 CASSRNQDRVGTGELFF
- TRBV5-1 CASSLEVSDNTEAFF
- TRBV28 CASSSETQYF
many TRBV6-5 CASSFLQGYEQYF
- TRBV9 CASSVVRGGTEAFF
- TRBV7-9 CASSPTQGAGTGELFF
few TRBV27 CASSYGPGLRGYTF
few TRBV4-3 CASSQDYEGGPGEQYF
- TRBV6-2/TRBV6-3 CASRTGLSLDAAAYEQYF
few TRBV9 CASSLTGRDSYGYTF
- TRBV7-9 CASSTPGQRPANYGYTF
- TRBV7-9 CASSRADQPQHF
- TRBV4-2 CASSQVASGNYEQYF
few TRBV6-6 CASSPTGHEQYF
- TRBV7-9 CASSLGTVPQEQYF
- TRBV12-3/TRBV12-4 CASSLPGAGWVDTQYF
- TRBV6-6 CASSYSRGVYGYTF
few TRBV5-4 CASSPGGEADEQYF
- TRBV5-6 CASSLQFSYEQYF
- TRBV6-5 CASSYYPGDDEQYF
- TRBV5-6 CASSHDRGQETQYF
few TRBV29-1 CSAHRNEQFF
- TRBV15 CATSRLKKGLELETQYF
- TRBV29-1 CSVETSGNTGELFF
many TRBV29-1 CSVEEASPPYNEQFF
few TRBV6-6 CASSYDRGDTIYF
- TRBV5-1 CASSLGPGADTEAFF
- TRBV7-8 CASSEVGNQPQHF
few TRBV29-1 CSVELGTGTSYEQYF
- TRBV19 CASSTPSAGDYNEQFF
few TRBV25-1 CASSPPGRDTQYF
- TRBV4-3 CASSQDIAGNNEQFF
- TRBV6-6 CASSYSVGGVGTNEKLFF
few TRBV9 CASSGPTTGKNEQYF
few TRBV6-5 CASSYWPGRGNTDTQYF